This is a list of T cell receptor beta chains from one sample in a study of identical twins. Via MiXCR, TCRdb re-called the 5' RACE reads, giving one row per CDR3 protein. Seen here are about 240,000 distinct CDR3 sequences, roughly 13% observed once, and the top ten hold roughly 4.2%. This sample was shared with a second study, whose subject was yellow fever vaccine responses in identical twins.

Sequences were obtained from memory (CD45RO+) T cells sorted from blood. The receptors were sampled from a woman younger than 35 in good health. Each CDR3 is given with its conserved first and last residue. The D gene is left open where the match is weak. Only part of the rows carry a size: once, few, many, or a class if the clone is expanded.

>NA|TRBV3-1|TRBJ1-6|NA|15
CASSQAGGKATPLHF
TGTGCCAGCAGCCAAGCGGGGGGCAAGGCGACGCCCCTCCACTTT
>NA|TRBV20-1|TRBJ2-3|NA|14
CSASAQGRVDTQYF
TGCAGTGCTAGCGCGCAGGGGAGGGTAGATACGCAGTATTTT
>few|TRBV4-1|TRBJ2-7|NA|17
CASSQDHLVGISYEQYF
TGCGCCAGCAGCCAAGATCATTTAGTCGGCATCTCCTACGAGCAGTACTTC
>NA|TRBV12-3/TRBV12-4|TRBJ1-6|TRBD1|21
CASSSHITGAYWGSYNSPLHF
TGTGCCAGCAGTTCGCACATTACAGGGGCCTATTGGGGTTCCTATAATTCACCCCTCCACTTT
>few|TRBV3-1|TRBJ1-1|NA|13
CASIQSGLTEAFF
TGTGCCAGCATCCAGTCAGGGCTTACTGAAGCTTTCTTT
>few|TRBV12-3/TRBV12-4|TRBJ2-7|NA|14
CASSLGGRGSEQYF
TGTGCCAGCAGTTTAGGGGGGAGAGGGAGCGAGCAGTACTTC
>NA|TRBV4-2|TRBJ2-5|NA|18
CASSQEASADAYQETQYF
TGTGCCAGCAGCCAAGAGGCTAGCGCCGATGCATACCAAGAGACCCAGTACTTC
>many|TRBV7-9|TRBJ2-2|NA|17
CASSPRPSTGNVGELFF
TGTGCCAGCAGCCCGCGACCCAGTACAGGGAACGTCGGGGAGCTGTTTTTT
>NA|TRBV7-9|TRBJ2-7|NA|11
CASSARNEQYF
TGTGCCAGCAGCGCCCGCAACGAGCAGTACTTC
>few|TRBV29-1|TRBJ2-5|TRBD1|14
CSATPGQGKGTQYF
TGCAGCGCTACCCCGGGACAGGGGAAAGGGACCCAGTACTTC
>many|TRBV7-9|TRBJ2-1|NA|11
CASSLVGEQFF
TGTGCCAGCAGCTTAGTCGGCGAGCAGTTCTTC
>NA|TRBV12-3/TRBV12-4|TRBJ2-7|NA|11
CASSHMHEQYF
TGTGCCAGCAGTCATATGCACGAGCAGTACTTC
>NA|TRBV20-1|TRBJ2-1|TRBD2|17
CCARGLAGRGAYNEQFF
TGCTGTGCTAGAGGACTAGCGGGTAGGGGCGCCTACAATGAGCAGTTCTTC
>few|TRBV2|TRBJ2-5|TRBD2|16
CASSEGLAGGQETQYF
TGTGCCAGCAGTGAGGGACTAGCGGGAGGACAAGAGACCCAGTACTTC
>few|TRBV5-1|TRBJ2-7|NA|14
CASSPYRSSYEQYF
TGCGCCAGCAGCCCGTACCGGAGCTCCTACGAGCAGTACTTC
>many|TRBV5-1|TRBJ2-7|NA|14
CASSLTELNYEQYF
TGCGCCAGCAGCTTGACAGAGTTAAACTACGAGCAGTACTTC
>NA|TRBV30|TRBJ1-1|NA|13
CAWRTTGITEAFF
TGTGCCTGGAGGACCACAGGGATCACTGAAGCTTTCTTT
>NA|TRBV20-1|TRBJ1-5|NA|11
CSARGDQPQHF
TGCAGTGCGAGGGGGGATCAGCCCCAGCATTTT
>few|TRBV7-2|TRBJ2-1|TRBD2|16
CASSLAGTSGINEQFF
TGTGCCAGCAGCTTAGCCGGGACTAGCGGGATCAATGAGCAGTTCTTC
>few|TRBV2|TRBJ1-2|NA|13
CASSEEGTYGYTF
TGTGCCAGCAGTGAAGAGGGGACATATGGCTACACCTTC
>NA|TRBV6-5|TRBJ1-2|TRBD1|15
CASSYSGGRGDGYTF
TGTGCCAGCAGTTACTCTGGTGGCAGGGGGGATGGCTACACCTTC
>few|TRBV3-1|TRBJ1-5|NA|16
CASSQSVGRGNQPQHF
TGTGCCAGCAGCCAATCGGTGGGCAGGGGCAATCAGCCCCAGCATTTT
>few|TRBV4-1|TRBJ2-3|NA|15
CASSREGTPASTQYF
TGCGCCAGCAGCCGAGAGGGGACTCCTGCATCGACGCAGTATTTT
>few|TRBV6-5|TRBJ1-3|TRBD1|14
CASSTDRVGNTIYF
TGTGCCAGCAGTACCGACAGGGTTGGAAACACCATATATTTT
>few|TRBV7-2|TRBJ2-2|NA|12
CASSQGFRELFF
TGTGCCAGCAGCCAGGGGTTTCGGGAGCTGTTTTTT
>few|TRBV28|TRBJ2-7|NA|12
CATGGWSDEQYF
TGTGCCACCGGCGGGTGGAGCGACGAGCAGTACTTC
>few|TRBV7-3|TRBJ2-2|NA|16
CASSLSPQSNTGELFF
TGTGCCAGCAGCTTAAGTCCTCAGAGCAACACCGGGGAGCTGTTTTTT
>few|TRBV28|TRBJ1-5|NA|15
CASSATGTSNQPQHF
TGTGCCAGCAGTGCCACCGGGACAAGCAATCAGCCCCAGCATTTT
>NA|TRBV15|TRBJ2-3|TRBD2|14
CATGSGGPGNTQYF
TGTGCCACCGGGAGCGGGGGACCCGGGAATACGCAGTATTTT
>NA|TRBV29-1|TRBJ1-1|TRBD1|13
CSAAQGPNTEAFF
TGCAGCGCAGCACAGGGGCCGAACACTGAAGCTTTCTTT
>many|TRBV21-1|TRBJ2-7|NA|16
CASSKGSGTGVYEQYF
TGTGCCAGCAGCAAAGGGAGCGGGACAGGGGTATACGAGCAGTACTTC
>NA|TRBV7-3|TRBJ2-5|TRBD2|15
CASSLTGLAGETQYF
TGTGCCAGCAGCTTAACGGGACTAGCAGGGGAGACCCAGTACTTC
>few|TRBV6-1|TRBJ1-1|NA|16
CASKKSRENGNTEAFF
TGTGCCAGCAAAAAAAGCAGGGAGAACGGGAACACTGAAGCTTTCTTT
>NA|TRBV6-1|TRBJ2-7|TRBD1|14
CASSRTGGGYEQYF
TGTGCCAGCAGCCGGACAGGGGGAGGCTACGAGCAGTACTTC
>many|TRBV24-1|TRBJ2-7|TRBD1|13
CATSTRTGYEQYF
TGTGCCACCAGTACTAGGACAGGCTACGAGCAGTACTTC
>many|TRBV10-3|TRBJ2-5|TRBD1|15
CAISESFTGAETQYF
TGTGCCATCAGTGAGTCGTTTACAGGGGCAGAGACCCAGTACTTC
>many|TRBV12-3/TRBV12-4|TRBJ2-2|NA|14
CASSLQGWIGELFF
TGTGCCAGCAGTTTACAGGGGTGGATCGGGGAGCTGTTTTTT
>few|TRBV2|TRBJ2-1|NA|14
CASSVRPTGDEQFF
TGTGCCAGCAGTGTTCGACCCACAGGAGATGAGCAGTTCTTC
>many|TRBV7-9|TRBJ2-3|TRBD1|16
CASRPKTGPPRDTQYF
TGTGCCAGCAGGCCAAAGACAGGGCCCCCTCGAGATACGCAGTATTTT
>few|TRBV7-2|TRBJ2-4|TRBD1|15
CASSSRGQIKNIQYF
TGTGCCAGCAGCTCACGGGGACAGATCAAAAACATTCAGTACTTC
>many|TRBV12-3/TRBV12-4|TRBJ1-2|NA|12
CASSLANYGYTF
TGTGCCAGCAGCCTAGCTAACTATGGCTACACCTTC
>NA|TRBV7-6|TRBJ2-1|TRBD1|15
CASSAGTGGGNEQFF
TGTGCCAGCAGCGCCGGGACAGGGGGAGGTAATGAGCAGTTCTTC
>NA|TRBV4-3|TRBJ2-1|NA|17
CASSQSPSQSSYNEQFF
TGCGCCAGCAGCCAAAGTCCTAGCCAGAGCTCCTACAATGAGCAGTTCTTC
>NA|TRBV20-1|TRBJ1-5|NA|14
CSARESRGNQPQHF
TGCAGTGCTAGGGAGAGCCGGGGCAATCAGCCCCAGCATTTT
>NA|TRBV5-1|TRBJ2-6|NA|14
CASSLTGRTNVLTF
TGCGCCAGCAGCTTAACAGGGAGGACCAACGTCCTGACTTTC
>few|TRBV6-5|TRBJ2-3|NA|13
CASSFLGADTQYF
TGTGCCAGCAGTTTCTTAGGCGCAGATACGCAGTATTTT
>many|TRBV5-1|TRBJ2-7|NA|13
CASSFSSSYEQYF
TGCGCCAGCAGCTTTTCCAGCTCCTACGAGCAGTACTTC
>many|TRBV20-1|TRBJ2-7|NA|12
CSSGLDYYEQYF
TGCAGCTCGGGTCTTGACTACTACGAGCAGTACTTC
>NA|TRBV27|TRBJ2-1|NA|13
CASGSVASREQFF
TGTGCCAGCGGCTCGGTCGCGTCGAGGGAGCAGTTCTTC
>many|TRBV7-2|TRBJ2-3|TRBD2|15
CASSFWRGGTDTQYF
TGTGCCAGCAGCTTTTGGCGGGGGGGGACAGATACGCAGTATTTT
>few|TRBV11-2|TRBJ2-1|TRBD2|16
CASSLVQPGGFNEQFF
TGTGCCAGCAGCTTAGTACAGCCGGGAGGCTTTAATGAGCAGTTCTTC
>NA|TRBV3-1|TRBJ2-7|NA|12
CASSQRGHEQYF
TGTGCCAGCAGCCAAAGGGGTCACGAGCAGTACTTC
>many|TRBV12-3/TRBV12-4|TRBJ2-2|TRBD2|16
CASSFLAGGRSGELFF
TGTGCCAGCAGTTTTCTAGCGGGGGGGCGTTCCGGGGAGCTGTTTTTT
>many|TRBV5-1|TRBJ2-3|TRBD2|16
CASSLNSGRGTDTQYF
TGCGCCAGCAGCTTGAATAGCGGGAGGGGCACAGATACGCAGTATTTT
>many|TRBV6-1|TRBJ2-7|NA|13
CASRNKNPPEQYF
TGTGCCAGCAGGAACAAGAATCCCCCCGAGCAGTACTTC